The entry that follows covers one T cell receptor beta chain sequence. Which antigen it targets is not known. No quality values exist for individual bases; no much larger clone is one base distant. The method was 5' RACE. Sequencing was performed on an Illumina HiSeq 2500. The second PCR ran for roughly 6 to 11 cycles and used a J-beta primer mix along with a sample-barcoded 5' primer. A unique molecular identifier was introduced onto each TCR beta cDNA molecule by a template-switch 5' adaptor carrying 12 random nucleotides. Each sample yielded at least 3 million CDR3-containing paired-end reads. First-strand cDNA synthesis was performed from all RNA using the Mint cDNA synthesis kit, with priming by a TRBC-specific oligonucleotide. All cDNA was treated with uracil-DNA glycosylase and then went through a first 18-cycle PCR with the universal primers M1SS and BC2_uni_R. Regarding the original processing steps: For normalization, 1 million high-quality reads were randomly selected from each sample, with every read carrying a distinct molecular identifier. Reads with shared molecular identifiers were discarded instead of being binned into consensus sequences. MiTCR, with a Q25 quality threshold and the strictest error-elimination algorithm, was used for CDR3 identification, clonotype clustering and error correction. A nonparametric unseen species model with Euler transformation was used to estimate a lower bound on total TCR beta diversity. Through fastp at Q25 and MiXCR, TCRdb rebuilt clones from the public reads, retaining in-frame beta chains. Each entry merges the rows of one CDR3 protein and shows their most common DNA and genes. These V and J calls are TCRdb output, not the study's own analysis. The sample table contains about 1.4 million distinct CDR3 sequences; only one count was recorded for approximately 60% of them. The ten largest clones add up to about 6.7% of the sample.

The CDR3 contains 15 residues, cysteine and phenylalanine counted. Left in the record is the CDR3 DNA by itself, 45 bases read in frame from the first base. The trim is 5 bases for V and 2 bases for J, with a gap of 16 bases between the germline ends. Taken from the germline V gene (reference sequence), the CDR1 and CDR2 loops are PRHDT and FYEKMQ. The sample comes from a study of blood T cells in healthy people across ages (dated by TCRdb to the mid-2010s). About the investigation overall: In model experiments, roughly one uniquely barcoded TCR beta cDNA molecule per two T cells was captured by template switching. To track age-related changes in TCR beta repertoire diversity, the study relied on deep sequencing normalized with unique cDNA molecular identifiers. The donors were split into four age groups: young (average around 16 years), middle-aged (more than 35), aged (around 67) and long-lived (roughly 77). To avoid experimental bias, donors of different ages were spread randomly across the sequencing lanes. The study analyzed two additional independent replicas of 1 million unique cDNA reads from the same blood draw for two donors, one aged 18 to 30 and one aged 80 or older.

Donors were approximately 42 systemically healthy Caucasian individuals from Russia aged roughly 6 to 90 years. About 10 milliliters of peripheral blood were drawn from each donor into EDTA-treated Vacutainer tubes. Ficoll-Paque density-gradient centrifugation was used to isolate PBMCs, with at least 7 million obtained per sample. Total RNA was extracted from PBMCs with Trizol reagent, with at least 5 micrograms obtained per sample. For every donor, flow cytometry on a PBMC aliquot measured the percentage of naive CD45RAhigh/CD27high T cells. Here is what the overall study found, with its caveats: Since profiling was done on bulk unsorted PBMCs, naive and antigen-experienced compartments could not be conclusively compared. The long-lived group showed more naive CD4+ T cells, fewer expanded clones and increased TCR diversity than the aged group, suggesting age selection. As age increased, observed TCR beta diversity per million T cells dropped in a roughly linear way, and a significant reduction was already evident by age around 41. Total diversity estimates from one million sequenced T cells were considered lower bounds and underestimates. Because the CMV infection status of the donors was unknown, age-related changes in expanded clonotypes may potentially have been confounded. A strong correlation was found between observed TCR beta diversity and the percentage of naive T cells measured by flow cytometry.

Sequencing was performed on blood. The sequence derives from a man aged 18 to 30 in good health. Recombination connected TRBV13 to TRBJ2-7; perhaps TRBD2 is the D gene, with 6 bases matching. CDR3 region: CASSTRGGPTYEQYF. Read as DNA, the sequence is TGTGCCAGCAGCACCCGGGGAGGCCCGACCTACGAGCAGTACTTC.